This paragraph reports one T cell receptor (beta chain). Antigen: not known. This sample is part of a study of OX40 agonist ivuxolimab in advanced cancers. Findings and caveats of the study: Relative to CD4+ cells, CD8+ T cells on average had more expanded clones.

Here immunoSEQ multiplex PCR was the method, and the copy in TCRdb shows in-frame clones only, minus some. The sample has tens of thousands of clones, around 89% seen once. Trimming removed 1 base from V and 6 bases from J, with 23 bases in between. CDR1 and CDR2 (germline): MGHRA, YSYEKL. The CDR3 runs to 18 residues. This clonotype was sampled from an adult with an advanced solid tumor such as melanoma, head and neck, liver or kidney cancer. Sequences were derived from CD4+ or CD8+ T cells sorted from blood, sampled in a trial of the OX40 agonist ivuxolimab. The rearrangement uses TRBV4-1 and TRBJ2-3; the D is unclear. DNA of the CDR3: TGCGCCAGCAGCCAAGGTATTACAGTGAAGGATTTCGGGGATACGCAGTATTTT. Its protein product is CASSQGITVKDFGDTQYF.